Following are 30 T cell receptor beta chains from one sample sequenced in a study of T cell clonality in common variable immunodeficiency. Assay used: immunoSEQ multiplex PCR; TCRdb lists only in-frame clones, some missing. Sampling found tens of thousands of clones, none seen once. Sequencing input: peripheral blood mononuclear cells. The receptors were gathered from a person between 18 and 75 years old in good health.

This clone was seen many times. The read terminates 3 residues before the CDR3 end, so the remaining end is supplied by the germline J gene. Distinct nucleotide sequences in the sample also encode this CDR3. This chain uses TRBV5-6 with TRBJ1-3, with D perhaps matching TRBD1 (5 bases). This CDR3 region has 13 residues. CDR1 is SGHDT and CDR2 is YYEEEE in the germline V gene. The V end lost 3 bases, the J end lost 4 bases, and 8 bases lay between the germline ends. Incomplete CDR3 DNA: TGTGCCAGCAGCTCCTCAGGGGGAAACACC. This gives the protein CASSSSGGNT. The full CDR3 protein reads CASSSSGGNTIYF.

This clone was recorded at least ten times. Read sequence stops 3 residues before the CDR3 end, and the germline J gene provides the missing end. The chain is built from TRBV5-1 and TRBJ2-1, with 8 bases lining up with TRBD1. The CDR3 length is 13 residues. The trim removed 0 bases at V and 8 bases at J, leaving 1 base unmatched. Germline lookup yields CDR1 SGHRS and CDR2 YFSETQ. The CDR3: CASSLGQGYEQFF. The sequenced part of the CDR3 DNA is TGCGCCAGCAGCTTGGGACAGGGGTATGAG.

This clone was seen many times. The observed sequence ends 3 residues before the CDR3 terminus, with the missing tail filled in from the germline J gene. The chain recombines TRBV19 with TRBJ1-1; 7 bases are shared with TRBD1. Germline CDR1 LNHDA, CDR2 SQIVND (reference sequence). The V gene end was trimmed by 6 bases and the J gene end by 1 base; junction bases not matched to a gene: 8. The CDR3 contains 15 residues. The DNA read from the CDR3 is TGTGCCAGTAGAGACCCGGGACAGTGGAACACTGAA. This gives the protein CASRDPGQWNTE. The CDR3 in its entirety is CASRDPGQWNTEAFF.

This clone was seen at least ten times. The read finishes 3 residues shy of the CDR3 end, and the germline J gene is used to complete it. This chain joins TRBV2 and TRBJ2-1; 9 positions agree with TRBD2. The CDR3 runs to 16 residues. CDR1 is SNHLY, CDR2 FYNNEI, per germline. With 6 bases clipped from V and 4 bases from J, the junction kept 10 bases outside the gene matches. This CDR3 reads CASRDTLAGTYNEQFF. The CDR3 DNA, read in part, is TGTGCCAGCAGAGATACACTAGCGGGTACTTACAATGAG.

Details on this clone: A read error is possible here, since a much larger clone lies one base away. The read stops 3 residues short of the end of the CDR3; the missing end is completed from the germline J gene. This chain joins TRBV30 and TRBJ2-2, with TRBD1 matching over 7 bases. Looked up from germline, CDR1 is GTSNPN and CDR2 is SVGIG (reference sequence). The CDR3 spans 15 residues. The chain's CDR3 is CAWSVGGGQGEKLFF. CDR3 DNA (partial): TGTGCCTGGAGTGTAGGGGGCGGGCAGGGTGAAAAG.

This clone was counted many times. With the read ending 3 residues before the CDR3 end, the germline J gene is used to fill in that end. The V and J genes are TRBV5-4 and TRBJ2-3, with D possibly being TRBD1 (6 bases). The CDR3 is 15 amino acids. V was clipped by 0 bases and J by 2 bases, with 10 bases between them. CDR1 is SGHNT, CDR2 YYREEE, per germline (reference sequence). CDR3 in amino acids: CASSLDWTDTDTQYF. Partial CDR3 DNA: TGTGCCAGCAGCTTGGATTGGACAGACACAGATACG.

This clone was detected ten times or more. The CDR3 sequence: CASSISPGQGAYEQYF. CDR3 bases read: TGTGCCAGTAGTATTTCCCCCGGACAGGGGGCCTACGAG. The V and J genes are TRBV19 and TRBJ2-7, with 10 bases that match TRBD1. The sequenced fragment ends 3 residues before the CDR3 boundary, so the rest is inferred from the germline J gene. The CDR3 is made up of 16 amino acids. CDR1 is LNHDA and CDR2 is SQIVND in the germline V gene (reference sequence). The ends lost 3 bases at V and 2 bases at J; junction bases unmatched: 7.

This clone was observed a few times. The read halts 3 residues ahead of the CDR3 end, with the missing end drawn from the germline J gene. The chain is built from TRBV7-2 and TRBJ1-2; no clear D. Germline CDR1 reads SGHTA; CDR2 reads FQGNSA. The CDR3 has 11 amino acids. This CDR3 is CASTESVAYTF. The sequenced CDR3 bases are TGTGCCAGCACCGAATCGGTCGCC.

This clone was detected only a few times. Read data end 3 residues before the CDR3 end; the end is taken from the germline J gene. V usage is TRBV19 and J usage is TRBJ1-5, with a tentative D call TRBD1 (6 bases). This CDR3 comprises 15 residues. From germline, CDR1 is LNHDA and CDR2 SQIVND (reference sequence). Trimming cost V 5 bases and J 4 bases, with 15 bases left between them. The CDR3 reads CASSESTGGNQPQHF. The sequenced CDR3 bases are TGTGCCAGTAGTGAATCGACAGGCGGGAATCAGCCC.

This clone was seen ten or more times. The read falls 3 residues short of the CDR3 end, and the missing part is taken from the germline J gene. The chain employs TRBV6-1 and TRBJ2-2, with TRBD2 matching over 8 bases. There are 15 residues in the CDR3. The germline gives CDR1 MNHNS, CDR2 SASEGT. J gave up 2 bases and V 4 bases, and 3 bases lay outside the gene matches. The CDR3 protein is CASSGSGGNTGELFF. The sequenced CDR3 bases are TGTGCCAGCAGTGGAAGCGGGGGCAACACCGGGGAG.

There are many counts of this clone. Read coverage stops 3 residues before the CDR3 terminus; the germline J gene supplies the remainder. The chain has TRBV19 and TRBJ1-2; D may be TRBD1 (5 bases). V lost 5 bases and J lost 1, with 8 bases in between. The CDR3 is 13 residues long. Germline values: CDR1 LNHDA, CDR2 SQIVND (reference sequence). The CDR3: CASSLQGNYGYTF. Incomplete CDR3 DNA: TGTGCCAGTAGTCTCCAGGGTAACTATGGC.

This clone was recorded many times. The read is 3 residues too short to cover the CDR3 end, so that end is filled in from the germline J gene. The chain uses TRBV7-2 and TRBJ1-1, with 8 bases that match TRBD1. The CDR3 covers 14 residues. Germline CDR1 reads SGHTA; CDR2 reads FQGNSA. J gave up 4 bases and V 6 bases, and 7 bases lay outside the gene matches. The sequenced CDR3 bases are TGTGCCAGCAGTAAAGGACAGGGCGGCACTGAA. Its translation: CASSKGQGGTE. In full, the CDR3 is CASSKGQGGTEAFF.

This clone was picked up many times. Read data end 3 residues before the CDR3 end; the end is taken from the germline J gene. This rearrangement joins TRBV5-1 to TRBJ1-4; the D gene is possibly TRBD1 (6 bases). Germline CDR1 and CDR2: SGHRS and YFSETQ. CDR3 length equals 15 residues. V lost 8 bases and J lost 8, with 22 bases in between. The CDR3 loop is CASAAGGYREEKLFF. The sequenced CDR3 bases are TGCGCCAGTGCCGCGGGGGGCTACCGGGAAGAAAAA.

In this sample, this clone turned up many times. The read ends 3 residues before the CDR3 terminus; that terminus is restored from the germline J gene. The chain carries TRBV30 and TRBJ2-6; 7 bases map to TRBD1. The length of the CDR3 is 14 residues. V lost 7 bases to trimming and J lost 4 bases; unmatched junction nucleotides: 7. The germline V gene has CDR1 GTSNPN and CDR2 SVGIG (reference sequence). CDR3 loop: CAYTQGYGANVLTF. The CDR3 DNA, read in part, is TGTGCCTATACACAGGGGTACGGGGCCAACGTC.

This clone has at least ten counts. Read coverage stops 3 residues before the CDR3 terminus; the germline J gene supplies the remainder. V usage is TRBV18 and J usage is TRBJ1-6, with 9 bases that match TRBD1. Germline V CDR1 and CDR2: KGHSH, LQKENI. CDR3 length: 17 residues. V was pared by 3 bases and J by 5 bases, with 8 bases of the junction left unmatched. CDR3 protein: CASSPPTGGGNNSPLHF. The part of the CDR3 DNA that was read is TGTGCCAGCTCACCCCCAACAGGGGGCGGAAATAATTCACCC.

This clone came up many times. CDR3 DNA, as far as it was read: TGTGCCAGCAGTGCGGGGGGGTCTAACTATGGC. Its translation is CASSAGGSNYG. The full CDR3 sequence reads CASSAGGSNYGYTF. The V and J genes are TRBV6-1 and TRBJ1-2, with D possibly TRBD1 on 5 matching bases. The sequenced fragment ends 3 residues before the CDR3 boundary, so the rest is inferred from the germline J gene. Germline loops: CDR1 MNHNS, CDR2 SASEGT. V lost 4 bases and J 0 bases, leaving 9 bases between the germline ends. The CDR3 has 14 residues.

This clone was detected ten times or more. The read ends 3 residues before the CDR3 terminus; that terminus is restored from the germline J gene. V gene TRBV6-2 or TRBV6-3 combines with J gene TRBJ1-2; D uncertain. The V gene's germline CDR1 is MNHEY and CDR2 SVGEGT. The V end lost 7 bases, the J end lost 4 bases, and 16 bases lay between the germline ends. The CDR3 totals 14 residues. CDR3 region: CASTSSFVAYGYTF. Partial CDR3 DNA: TGTGCCAGCACCTCTTCATTCGTAGCCTATGGC.

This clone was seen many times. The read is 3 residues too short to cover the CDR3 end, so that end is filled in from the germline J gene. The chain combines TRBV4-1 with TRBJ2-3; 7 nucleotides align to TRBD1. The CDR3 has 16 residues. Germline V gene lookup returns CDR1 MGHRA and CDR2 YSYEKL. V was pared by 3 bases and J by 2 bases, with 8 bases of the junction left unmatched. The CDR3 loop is CASSHETGDPTDTQYF. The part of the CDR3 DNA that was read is TGCGCCAGCAGCCATGAAACAGGGGACCCCACAGATACG.

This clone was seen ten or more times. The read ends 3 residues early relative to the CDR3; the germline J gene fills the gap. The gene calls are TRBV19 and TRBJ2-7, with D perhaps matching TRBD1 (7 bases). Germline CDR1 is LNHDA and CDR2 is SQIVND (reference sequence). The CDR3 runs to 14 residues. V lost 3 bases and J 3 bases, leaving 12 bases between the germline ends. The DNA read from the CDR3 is TGTGCCAGTAGTATGGGTCAGGGGGGCTACGAG. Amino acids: CASSMGQGGYE. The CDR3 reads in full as CASSMGQGGYEQYF.

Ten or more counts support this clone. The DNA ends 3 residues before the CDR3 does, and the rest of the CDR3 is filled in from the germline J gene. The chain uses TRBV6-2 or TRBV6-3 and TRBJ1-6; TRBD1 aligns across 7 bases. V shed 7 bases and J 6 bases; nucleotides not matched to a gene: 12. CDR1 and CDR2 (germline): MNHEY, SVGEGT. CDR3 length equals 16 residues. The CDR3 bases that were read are TGTGCCAGCACTCGAACGACAGGGCATATTAATTCACCC. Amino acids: CASTRTTGHINSP. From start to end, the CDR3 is CASTRTTGHINSPLHF.

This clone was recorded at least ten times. The CDR3 protein is CASSEGSLGAFF. The covered CDR3 bases are TGTGCCAGCAGTGAAGGGAGTCTAGGA. The chain is built from TRBV2 and TRBJ1-1; D is unclear. The read comes to an end 3 residues before the CDR3 does, leaving the germline J gene to fill in the end. Germline lookup yields CDR1 SNHLY and CDR2 FYNNEI. This CDR3 region has 12 residues. Together with reference TRBV2 and TRBJ1-1, the CDR3 gives the full variable domain: EPEVTQTPSHQVTQMGQEVILRCVPISNHLYFYWYRQILGQKVEFLVSFYNNEISEKSEIFDDQFSVERPDGSNFTLKIRSTKLEDSAMYFCASSEGSLGAFFGQGTRLTVV.

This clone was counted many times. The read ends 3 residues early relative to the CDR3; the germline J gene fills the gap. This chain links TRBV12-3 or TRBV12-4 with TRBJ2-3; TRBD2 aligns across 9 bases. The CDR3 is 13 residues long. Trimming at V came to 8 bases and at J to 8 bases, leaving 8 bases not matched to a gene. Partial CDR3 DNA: TGTGCCAGCGGGGAGACTAGCGGCGCTACG. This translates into CASGETSGAT. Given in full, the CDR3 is CASGETSGATQYF.

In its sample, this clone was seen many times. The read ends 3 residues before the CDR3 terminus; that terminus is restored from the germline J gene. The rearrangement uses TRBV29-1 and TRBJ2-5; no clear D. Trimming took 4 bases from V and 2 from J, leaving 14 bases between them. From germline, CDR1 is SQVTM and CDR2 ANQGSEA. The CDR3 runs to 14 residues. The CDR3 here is CSVVGLGGQETQYF. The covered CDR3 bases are TGCAGCGTTGTAGGGTTAGGTGGGCAAGAGACC.

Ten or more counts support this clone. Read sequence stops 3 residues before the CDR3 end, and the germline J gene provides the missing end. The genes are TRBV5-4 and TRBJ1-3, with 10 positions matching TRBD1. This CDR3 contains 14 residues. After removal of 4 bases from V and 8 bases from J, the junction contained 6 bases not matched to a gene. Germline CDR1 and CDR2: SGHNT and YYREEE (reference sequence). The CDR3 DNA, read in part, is TGTGCCAGCAGCCCGGGGGACAGGGGAGACACC. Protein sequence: CASSPGDRGDT. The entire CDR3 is CASSPGDRGDTIYF.

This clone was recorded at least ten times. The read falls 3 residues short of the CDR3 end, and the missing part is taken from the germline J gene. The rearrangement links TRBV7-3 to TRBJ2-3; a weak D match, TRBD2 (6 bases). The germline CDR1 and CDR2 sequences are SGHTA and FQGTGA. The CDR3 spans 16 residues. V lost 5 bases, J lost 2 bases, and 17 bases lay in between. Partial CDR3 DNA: TGTGCCAGCAGCACCCCGGGTAGCGGATCCACAGATACG. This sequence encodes CASSTPGSGSTDT. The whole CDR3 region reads CASSTPGSGSTDTQYF.

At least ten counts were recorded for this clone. CDR3 in amino acids: CASSPRVAGRETEAFF. The sequenced CDR3 bases are TGTGCCAGCTCACCACGGGTAGCGGGGAGGGAGACTGAA. This chain joins TRBV18 and TRBJ1-1; D is uncertain. The observed sequence ends 3 residues before the CDR3 terminus, with the missing tail filled in from the germline J gene. The CDR3 spans 16 residues. The V end lost 1 base, the J end lost 5 bases, and 17 bases lay between the germline ends. The germline gives CDR1 KGHSH, CDR2 LQKENI.

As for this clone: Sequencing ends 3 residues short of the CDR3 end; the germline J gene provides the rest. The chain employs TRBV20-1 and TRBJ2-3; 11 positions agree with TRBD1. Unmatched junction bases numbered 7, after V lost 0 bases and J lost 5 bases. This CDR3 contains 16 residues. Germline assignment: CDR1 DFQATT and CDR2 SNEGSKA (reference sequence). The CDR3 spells CSARDQGGQGVDTQYF. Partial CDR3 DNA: TGCAGTGCTAGAGATCAAGGGGGACAGGGGGTAGATACG.

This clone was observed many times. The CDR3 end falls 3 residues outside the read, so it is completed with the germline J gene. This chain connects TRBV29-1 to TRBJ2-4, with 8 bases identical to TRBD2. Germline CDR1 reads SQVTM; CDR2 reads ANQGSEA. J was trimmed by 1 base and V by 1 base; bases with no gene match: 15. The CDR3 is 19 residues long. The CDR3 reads CSVEGVRGGPTTAKNIQYF. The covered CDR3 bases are TGCAGCGTTGAAGGGGTACGCGGGGGGCCCACGACGGCCAAAAACATT.

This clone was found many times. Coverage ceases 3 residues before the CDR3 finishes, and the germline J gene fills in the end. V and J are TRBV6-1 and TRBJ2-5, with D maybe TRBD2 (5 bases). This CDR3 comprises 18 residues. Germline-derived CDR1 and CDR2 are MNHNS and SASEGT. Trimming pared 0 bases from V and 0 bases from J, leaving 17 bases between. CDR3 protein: CASSEAPMASRYQETQYF. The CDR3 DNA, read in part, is TGTGCCAGCAGTGAAGCCCCCATGGCTAGCAGGTACCAAGAGACC.

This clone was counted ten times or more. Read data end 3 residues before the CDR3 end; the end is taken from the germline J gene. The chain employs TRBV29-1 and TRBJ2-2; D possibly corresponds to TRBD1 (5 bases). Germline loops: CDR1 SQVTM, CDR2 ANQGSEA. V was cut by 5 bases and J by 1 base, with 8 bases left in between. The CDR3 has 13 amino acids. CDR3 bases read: TGCAGCGTTTGGCAGGGGAACACCGGGGAG. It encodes CSVWQGNTGE. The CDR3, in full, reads CSVWQGNTGELFF.